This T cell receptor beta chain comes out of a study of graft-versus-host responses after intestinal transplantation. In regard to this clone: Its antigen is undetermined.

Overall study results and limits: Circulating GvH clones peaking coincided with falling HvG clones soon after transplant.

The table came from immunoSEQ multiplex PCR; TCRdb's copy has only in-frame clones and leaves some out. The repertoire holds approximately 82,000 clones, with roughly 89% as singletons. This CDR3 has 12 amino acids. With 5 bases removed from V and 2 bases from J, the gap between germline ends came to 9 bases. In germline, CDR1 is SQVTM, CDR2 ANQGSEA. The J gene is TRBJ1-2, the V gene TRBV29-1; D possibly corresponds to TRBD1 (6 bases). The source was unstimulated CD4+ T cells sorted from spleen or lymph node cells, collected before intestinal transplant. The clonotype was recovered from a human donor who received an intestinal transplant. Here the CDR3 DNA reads TGCAGCGTTACTACAGGGAACTATGGCTACACCTTC. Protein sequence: CSVTTGNYGYTF.